The 25 T cell receptor beta chains below come from one sample, sequenced in a study of blood T cell repertoires in COVID-19. Profiling relied on immunoSEQ multiplex PCR, and the TCRdb table lists in-frame clones only, not all of them. This sample has some 140,000 clones, with almost 85% found just once. The sequencing input was PBMCs or T cells enriched from blood (not recorded which). These receptors were taken from a man aged 40-49 years with acute COVID-19.

J is TRBJ1-3 and V is TRBV9, with 7 bases fitting TRBD1. Germline CDR1 and CDR2: SGDLS and YYNGEE. The length of the CDR3 is 14 residues. J lost 3 bases, V lost 2 bases, and 2 bases had no gene match. The CDR3 sequence is CASSVGQSGNTIYF. CDR3 DNA: TGTGCCAGCAGCGTGGGACAGAGTGGAAACACCATATATTTT.

This clone was seen a single time. The CDR3 DNA follows: TGTGCCAGCAGCGTAGATCCCACCGGGACACAAGAGACCCAGTACTTC. Amino acids: CASSVDPTGTQETQYF. J is TRBJ2-5 and V is TRBV9, with D perhaps TRBD1 (6 bases). Trimming cost V 0 bases and J 2 bases, with 14 bases left between them. Looked up from germline, CDR1 is SGDLS and CDR2 is YYNGEE. The CDR3 is 16 residues long.

The V and J genes are TRBV5-4 and TRBJ2-2, with 9 bases fitting TRBD2. Germline V gives CDR1 SGHNT, CDR2 YYREEE (reference sequence). V lost 0 bases and J lost 1; bases outside the gene matches: 1. This CDR3 has 16 residues. CDR3 in DNA: TGTGCCAGCAGCTTGGGAGCGGGGGGGAACACCGGGGAGCTGTTTTTT. Protein: CASSLGAGGNTGELFF. The full variable domain, completed using reference TRBV5-4 and TRBJ2-2, is ETGVTQSPTHLIKTRGQQVTLRCSSQSGHNTVSWYQQALGQGPQFIFQYYREEENGRGNFPPRFSGLQFPNYSSELNVNALELDDSALYLCASSLGAGGNTGELFFGEGSRLTVL.

The chain is built from TRBV6-2 or TRBV6-3 and TRBJ1-2, with D tentatively TRBD1 (6 bases). The CDR3 length is 15 residues. Germline V gene sequence: CDR1 MNHEY, CDR2 SVGEGT. V dropped 2 bases and J dropped 2 bases, with 12 bases sitting between them. CDR3 amino acids: CASSYPVDRNYGYTF. As DNA, the CDR3 is TGTGCCAGCAGTTACCCCGTGGACAGAAACTATGGCTACACCTTC.

The DNA of the CDR3 is TGTGCCAGCAGCTCAACAGGGTTAATCAATCAGCCCCAGCATTTT. It codes for CASSSTGLINQPQHF. The chain employs TRBV7-2 and TRBJ1-5; tentatively, D is TRBD1 (6 bases). The CDR3 has 15 residues. The ends were cut back, 4 bases at V and 3 bases at J, with 13 bases in the middle. CDR1 and CDR2 (germline): SGHTA, FQGNSA.

This clone appeared once. The V call is TRBV29-1, the J call TRBJ2-5; possible D gene TRBD2, 5 bases. V was clipped by 7 bases and J by 5 bases, with 14 bases between them. The CDR3 extends over 12 amino acids. The germline CDR1 and CDR2 sequences are SQVTM and ANQGSEA. The CDR3, as DNA: TGCAGCGCCGGACTGGAGCGGGAGACCCAGTACTTC. Translating gives CSAGLERETQYF.

V gene TRBV5-6 combines with J gene TRBJ2-3; tentatively, D is TRBD1 (6 bases). The germline V and J ends were trimmed by 1 base and 4 bases, with 13 bases remaining between them. Per germline, CDR1 SGHDT and CDR2 YYEEEE. There are 15 residues in the CDR3. CDR3 region: CASSLLSGAPDTQYF. CDR3 nucleotides: TGTGCCAGCAGCTTGCTGTCAGGGGCTCCAGATACGCAGTATTTT.

The CDR3 protein is CATSDGAAVRPENEKLFF. The DNA for the CDR3 is TGTGCCACCAGTGATGGAGCCGCAGTTCGGCCCGAGAATGAAAAACTGTTTTTT. The rearrangement links TRBV24-1 to TRBJ1-4; no reliable D call. V lost 3 bases and J lost 5, with 21 bases in between. The CDR3 is made up of 18 amino acids. Germline loops: CDR1 KGHDR, CDR2 SFDVKD.

The chain has TRBV27 and TRBJ2-1, with D possibly matching TRBD2 (6 bases). Trimming pared 3 bases from V and 6 bases from J, leaving 15 bases between. CDR1 and CDR2 from the germline V gene are MNHEY and SMNVEV (reference sequence). The CDR3 runs 15 residues. The DNA of the CDR3 is TGTGCCAGCAGTTTCTCCCTTGGAGGGAGCAATGAGCAGTTCTTC. Translated: CASSFSLGGSNEQFF.

V is TRBV13 and J is TRBJ2-1; tentatively, D is TRBD2 (6 bases). This CDR3 region has 16 residues. V was clipped by 7 bases and J by 8 bases, with 24 bases between them. CDR1 PRHDT and CDR2 FYEKMQ come from the germline V gene (reference sequence). CDR3: CASNSLGRGGLDEQFF. The CDR3, as DNA: TGTGCCAGCAATAGCCTCGGACGCGGAGGGTTGGATGAGCAGTTCTTC.

This clone was seen a handful of times. The rearrangement joins TRBV3-1 (or the pseudogene TRBV3-2) to TRBJ2-7, with 11 bases identical to TRBD2. The junction had 2 bases not matched to a gene; V was cut back by 4 bases and J by 0 bases. Germline-derived CDR1 and CDR2 are LGHDT and YNNKEL (reference sequence). The CDR3 totals 15 residues. Here the CDR3 reads CASSRGLAGSYEQYF. The DNA of the CDR3 is TGTGCCAGCAGCCGCGGACTAGCGGGCTCCTACGAGCAGTACTTC.

The chain is built from TRBV4-2 and TRBJ1-6; 8 bases match TRBD1. Germline V gene lookup returns CDR1 LGHNA and CDR2 YNFKEQ. With V trimmed by 1 base and J by 9 bases, 8 bases remained unmatched. CDR3 length equals 16 residues. DNA of the CDR3: TGTGCCAGCAGCCAAGTAGGAGGACAGGGTTTTTCACCCCTCCACTTT. It encodes CASSQVGGQGFSPLHF.

The chain joins TRBV24-1 to TRBJ1-2; no firm D call. The length of the CDR3 is 13 residues. CDR1 and CDR2 (germline): KGHDR, SFDVKD. Deletions cut 5 bases from V and 8 bases from J, with 14 bases between. The CDR3 DNA is TGTGCCACCAGTGTACCAGGTCTTAAAGGCTACACCTTC. Encoded protein: CATSVPGLKGYTF.

The chain is built from TRBV18 and TRBJ1-1; D is ambiguous. V gave up 3 bases and J gave up 0 bases, with 8 bases separating them. CDR3 size: 14 residues. Germline-derived CDR1 and CDR2 are KGHSH and LQKENI. CDR3 region: CASSPVAVNTEAFF. The CDR3 coding sequence is TGTGCCAGCTCACCGGTTGCAGTGAACACTGAAGCTTTCTTT.

The chain joins TRBV7-9 to TRBJ1-3; the match to TRBD1 covers 9 bases. Germline V CDR1 and CDR2: SEHNR, FQNEAQ (reference sequence). The CDR3 totals 17 residues. V shed 4 bases and J 1 base; nucleotides not matched to a gene: 8. CDR3: CASSWTTGGESGNTIYF. CDR3 bases: TGTGCCAGCAGCTGGACCACAGGGGGCGAGTCTGGAAACACCATATATTTT. Filled out from reference TRBV7-9 and TRBJ1-3, the complete variable domain reads DTGVSQNPRHKITKRGQNVTFRCDPISEHNRLYWYRQTLGQGPEFLTYFQNEAQLEKSRLLSDRFSAERPKGSFSTLEIQRTEQGDSAMYLCASSWTTGGESGNTIYFGEGSWLTVV.

V gene TRBV18 combines with J gene TRBJ2-7; D remains ambiguous. Germline values: CDR1 KGHSH, CDR2 LQKENI. This CDR3 is built from 12 residues. Between the trimmed V and J ends, which lost 2 bases and 4 bases, there was a span of 6 bases. CDR3: CASSPGPYEQYF. The CDR3 region has the DNA TGTGCCAGCTCACCAGGGCCGTACGAGCAGTACTTC.

The CDR3 bases are TGTGCCAGCAGTTTAATCCCTCGGGATCGTGGTAATGAAAAACTGTTTTTT. Amino acids: CASSLIPRDRGNEKLFF. V usage is TRBV28 and J usage is TRBJ1-4; D remains ambiguous. This CDR3 region has 17 residues. V was cut by 2 bases and J by 4 bases, with 17 bases left in between. Germline CDR1 reads MDHEN; CDR2 reads SYDVKM.

The rearrangement joins TRBV18 to TRBJ1-1, with D possibly TRBD1 on 6 matching bases. Per the germline V gene, CDR1 is KGHSH and CDR2 is LQKENI. V was trimmed by 2 bases and J by 0 bases, leaving 16 bases between them. This CDR3 region has 17 residues. The CDR3 nucleotides are TGTGCCAGCTCACCAACACGGACAGAGGGTATGAACACTGAAGCTTTCTTT. Protein sequence: CASSPTRTEGMNTEAFF. Using reference TRBV18 and TRBJ1-1 for the parts outside the CDR3, the full variable domain is NAGVMQNPRHLVRRRGQEARLRCSPMKGHSHVYWYRQLPEEGLKFMVYLQKENIIDESGMPKERFSAEFPKEGPSILRIQQVVRGDSAAYFCASSPTRTEGMNTEAFFGQGTRLTVV.

V gene TRBV11-2 combines with J gene TRBJ2-3; tentatively, D is TRBD1 (5 bases). CDR3 length equals 16 residues. The V end lost 4 bases, the J end lost 0 bases, and 14 bases lay between the germline ends. The germline gives CDR1 SGHAT, CDR2 FQNNGV. The CDR3: CASSSRAAVSTDTQYF. CDR3 coding DNA: TGTGCCAGCAGCTCCAGGGCGGCTGTGAGCACAGATACGCAGTATTTT.

V gene TRBV3-1 (or the pseudogene TRBV3-2) combines with J gene TRBJ1-3, with D uncertain. The CDR3 length is 15 residues. Germline CDR1 reads LGHDT; CDR2 reads YNNKEL (reference sequence). Between the trimmed V and J ends, which lost 0 bases and 2 bases, there was a span of 8 bases. The CDR3 sequence is CASSQDAVTGNTIYF. For the CDR3, the DNA is TGTGCCAGCAGCCAAGACGCAGTAACTGGAAACACCATATATTTT.

CDR3 DNA: TGTGCCAGCAGTCCGCGCCACACTAATTCGTGGACCGGGGAGCTGTTTTTT. It translates to CASSPRHTNSWTGELFF. This chain connects TRBV28 to TRBJ2-2; no reliable D call. The CDR3 is made up of 17 amino acids. The germline gives CDR1 MDHEN, CDR2 SYDVKM. V gave up 5 bases and J gave up 5 bases, with 21 bases separating them.

The rearrangement links TRBV5-1 to TRBJ1-3, with D perhaps TRBD1 (6 bases). V was cut by 4 bases and J by 0 bases, with 17 bases left in between. The CDR3 has 17 residues. CDR1 is SGHRS, CDR2 YFSETQ, per germline. DNA of the CDR3: TGCGCCAGCAGCGCCCGTGGGGGGGCCCTCTCTGGAAACACCATATATTTT. This translates into CASSARGGALSGNTIYF.

At least ten counts were recorded for this clone. This chain uses TRBV6-1 with TRBJ1-1; TRBD1 matches 9 bases. With 3 bases clipped from V and 1 base from J, the junction kept 0 bases outside the gene matches. There are 14 residues in the CDR3. Germline V lookup: CDR1 MNHNS, CDR2 SASEGT. This CDR3 is CASSETGGNTEAFF. CDR3 DNA sequence: TGTGCCAGCAGTGAGACAGGGGGGAACACTGAAGCTTTCTTT.

The rearrangement links TRBV12-3 or TRBV12-4 to TRBJ2-3, with D tentatively TRBD1 (6 bases). Trimming shortened V by 6 bases and J by 10 bases, and 17 bases separated the two germline ends. The CDR3 totals 13 residues. CDR3 sequence: CASSYSNRAAQYF. The CDR3 region has the DNA TGTGCCAGCAGCTACTCAAACAGGGCGGCGCAGTATTTT.

V usage is TRBV7-8 and J usage is TRBJ1-1, with D tentatively TRBD1 (5 bases). Trimming removed 0 bases from V and 1 base from J, with 6 bases in between. Per the germline V gene, CDR1 is SGHVS and CDR2 is FQNEAQ. CDR3 size: 14 residues. CDR3 region: CASSLAGPNTEAFF. CDR3 coding DNA: TGTGCCAGCAGCTTAGCGGGGCCGAACACTGAAGCTTTCTTT.